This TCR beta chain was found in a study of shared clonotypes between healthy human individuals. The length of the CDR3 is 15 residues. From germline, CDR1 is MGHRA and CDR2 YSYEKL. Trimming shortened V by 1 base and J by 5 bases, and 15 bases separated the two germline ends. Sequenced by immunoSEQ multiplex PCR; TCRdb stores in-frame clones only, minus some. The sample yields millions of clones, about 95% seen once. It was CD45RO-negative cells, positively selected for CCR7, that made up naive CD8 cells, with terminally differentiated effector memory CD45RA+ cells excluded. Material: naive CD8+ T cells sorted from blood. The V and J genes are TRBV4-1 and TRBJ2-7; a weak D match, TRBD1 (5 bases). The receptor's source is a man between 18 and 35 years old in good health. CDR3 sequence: CASSQVLQGLNEQYF. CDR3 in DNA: TGCGCCAGCAGCCAAGTATTGCAGGGTCTCAACGAGCAGTACTTC.